The 6 T cell receptor beta chains in this list originate from one sample, sequenced in a study of T cell responses to AZD1222 COVID-19 vaccine (dated by TCRdb to about 2021). Libraries were made using the immunoSEQ multiplex PCR assay. The table was pulled from immuneACCESS by TCRdb, which kept in-frame rearrangements only. Such tables lose some clones; where checked, under half of the loss comes from unresolved V genes, and the rest has no known cause. Within this sample are roughly 120,000 clones, with approximately 83% of them counted one time only. About 1.5% of the sample is taken by the ten largest. The time point label here, explained by the study, means: baseline before first vaccination. The sample consisted of peripheral blood, taken on day 0 of AZD1222 vaccination. The receptors here all came from an adult in good health.

The chain links TRBV19 to TRBJ2-7; 9 bases are shared with TRBD2. The CDR3 has 15 amino acids. CDR1 is LNHDA and CDR2 is SQIVND in the germline V gene (reference sequence). Germline trimming cut 6 bases from V and 4 bases from J; bases unmatched to any gene: 10. CDR3 nucleotides: TGTGCCAGTAGCCTACGACTAGCGGCTCATTACGAGCAGTACTTC. Residues: CASSLRLAAHYEQYF.

The count of this clone is one. The chain employs TRBV3-1 (or the pseudogene TRBV3-2) and TRBJ1-5, with D possibly matching TRBD1 (6 bases). The CDR3 length is 15 residues. CDR1 is LGHDT and CDR2 is YNNKEL in the germline V gene (reference sequence). V lost 1 base, J lost 6 bases, and 13 bases lay in between. CDR3: CASSQAGQWLQPQHF. The CDR3 nucleotides are TGTGCCAGCAGCCAAGCCGGACAGTGGCTTCAGCCCCAGCATTTT.

This clone came up a few times. The V call is TRBV3-1 (or the pseudogene TRBV3-2), the J call TRBJ2-4; the D gene is possibly TRBD2 (7 bases). V lost 3 bases, J lost 7 bases, and 10 bases lay in between. The CDR3 has 13 residues. CDR1 is LGHDT, CDR2 YNNKEL, per germline (reference sequence). The CDR3 spells CASSQGGANIQYF. CDR3 DNA: TGTGCCAGCAGCCAGGGGGGGGCTAACATTCAGTACTTC.

The chain is built from TRBV30 and TRBJ1-2; the D is unclear. The CDR3 has 17 amino acids. Per the germline V gene, CDR1 is GTSNPN and CDR2 is SVGIG (reference sequence). Trimming took off 4 bases at V and 2 bases at J, with 23 bases between the two ends. CDR3 loop: CAWTAPNSATANYGYTF. The CDR3 DNA sequence: TGTGCCTGGACCGCCCCAAATTCGGCGACTGCCAACTATGGCTACACCTTC.

This clone showed up just once. This chain links TRBV24-1 with TRBJ2-1; 9 bases agree with TRBD2. Germline V gene sequence: CDR1 KGHDR, CDR2 SFDVKD. The CDR3 length is 15 residues. V lost 9 bases and J lost 7; bases outside the gene matches: 12. The CDR3 DNA is TGTGCCACCGGGTTTAGCGGGAGAGGTGGGAATGAGCAGTTCTTC. Encoded protein: CATGFSGRGGNEQFF.

The CDR3 protein is CASSIGLSSYEQYF. The CDR3 DNA follows: TGTGCCAGTAGTATAGGACTCAGCTCCTACGAGCAGTACTTC. The chain joins TRBV19 to TRBJ2-7; D uncertain. V was shortened by 1 base and J by 0 bases, with 7 bases between the two germline ends. Germline-derived CDR1 and CDR2 are LNHDA and SQIVND (reference sequence). The CDR3 extends over 14 amino acids.